What follows is one T cell receptor beta chain and its context. The data stem from a study of T cell responses to AZD1222 COVID-19 vaccine. This CDR3 region has 15 residues. The V gene end was trimmed by 3 bases and the J gene end by 4 bases; junction bases not matched to a gene: 10. The germline CDR1 and CDR2 sequences are SGDLS and YYNGEE. Produced via immunoSEQ multiplex PCR; TCRdb's table is partial and in-frame only. The sample carries over 110,000 clones, 93% recorded once. The TCR originated in an adult in good health. This chain uses TRBV9 with TRBJ2-7, with 7 bases identical to TRBD1. Sample: peripheral blood, taken on day 0 of AZD1222 vaccination. CDR3 sequence: CASSADGTDGYEQYF. The DNA for the CDR3 is TGTGCCAGCAGCGCCGACGGGACAGACGGGTACGAGCAGTACTTC.